This TCR beta chain was captured in a study of T and B cells in COVID-19 patients. Study as a whole: Nine tenths of the roughly 20 active-infection patients had comorbidities associated with unfavorable COVID-19 outcome.

Multiplex PCR with BIOMED2 TRB-A/B primer pools amplified TRB rearrangements. TCRdb reprocessed the multiplex PCR reads with MiXCR, giving one entry per CDR3 protein. The table lists 15,000 to 20,000 distinct CDR3 sequences, around a third of them singletons. Study-level findings and limits: Patients with COVID-19 reportedly showed strongly skewed T cell receptor beta variable and joining gene usage. The recovered cohort had under 3,000 exclusive TCR clusters, including 30 to 40 low generation probability clusters.

On this clonotype: What it recognizes is unknown.

Germline lookup yields CDR1 LNHDA and CDR2 SQIVND (reference sequence). V dropped 6 bases and J dropped 0 bases, with 21 bases sitting between them. The CDR3 spans 17 residues. Blood genomic DNA input for TRB amplification was about 240-500 ng. The TCR sequence derives from a human donor with active COVID-19. Sequencing input: blood. V gene TRBV19 combines with J gene TRBJ2-7, with D perhaps TRBD1 or TRBD2 (7 bases each). The CDR3 sequence: CASSLGRTGGSSYEQYF. DNA for the CDR3: TGTGCCAGTAGCCTAGGTCGGACAGGCGGGAGCTCCTACGAGCAGTACTTC.